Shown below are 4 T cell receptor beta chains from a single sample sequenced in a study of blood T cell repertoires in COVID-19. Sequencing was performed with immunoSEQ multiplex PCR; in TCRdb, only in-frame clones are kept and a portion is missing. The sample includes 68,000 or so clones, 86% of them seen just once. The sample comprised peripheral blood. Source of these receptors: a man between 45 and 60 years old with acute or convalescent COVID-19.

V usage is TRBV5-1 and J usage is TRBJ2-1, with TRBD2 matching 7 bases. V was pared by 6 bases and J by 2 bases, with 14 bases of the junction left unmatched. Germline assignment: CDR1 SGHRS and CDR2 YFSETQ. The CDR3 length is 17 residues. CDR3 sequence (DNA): TGCGCCAGCACTCCTCGATGGGGGAGGGATCCCTACAATGAGCAGTTCTTC. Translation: CASTPRWGRDPYNEQFF.

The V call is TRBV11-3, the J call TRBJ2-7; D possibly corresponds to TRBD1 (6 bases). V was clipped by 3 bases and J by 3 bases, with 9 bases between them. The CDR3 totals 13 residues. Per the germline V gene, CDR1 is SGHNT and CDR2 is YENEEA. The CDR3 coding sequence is TGTGCCAGCAGCTTTAGGGGGTTCTACGAGCAGTACTTC. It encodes CASSFRGFYEQYF.

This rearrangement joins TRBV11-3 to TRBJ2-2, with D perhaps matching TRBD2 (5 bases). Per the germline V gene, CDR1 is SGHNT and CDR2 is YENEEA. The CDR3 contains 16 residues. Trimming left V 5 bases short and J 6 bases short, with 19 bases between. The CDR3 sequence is CASSLRTASHPGELFF. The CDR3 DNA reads TGTGCCAGCAGCCTGCGGACTGCCTCACACCCCGGGGAGCTGTTTTTT.

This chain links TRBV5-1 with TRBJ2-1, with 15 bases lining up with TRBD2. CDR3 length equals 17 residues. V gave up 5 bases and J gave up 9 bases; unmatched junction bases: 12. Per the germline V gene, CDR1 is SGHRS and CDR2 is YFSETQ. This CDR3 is CASSPGGLAGGPSEQFF. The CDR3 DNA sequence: TGCGCCAGCAGTCCAGGAGGACTAGCGGGGGGGCCGAGTGAGCAGTTCTTC.